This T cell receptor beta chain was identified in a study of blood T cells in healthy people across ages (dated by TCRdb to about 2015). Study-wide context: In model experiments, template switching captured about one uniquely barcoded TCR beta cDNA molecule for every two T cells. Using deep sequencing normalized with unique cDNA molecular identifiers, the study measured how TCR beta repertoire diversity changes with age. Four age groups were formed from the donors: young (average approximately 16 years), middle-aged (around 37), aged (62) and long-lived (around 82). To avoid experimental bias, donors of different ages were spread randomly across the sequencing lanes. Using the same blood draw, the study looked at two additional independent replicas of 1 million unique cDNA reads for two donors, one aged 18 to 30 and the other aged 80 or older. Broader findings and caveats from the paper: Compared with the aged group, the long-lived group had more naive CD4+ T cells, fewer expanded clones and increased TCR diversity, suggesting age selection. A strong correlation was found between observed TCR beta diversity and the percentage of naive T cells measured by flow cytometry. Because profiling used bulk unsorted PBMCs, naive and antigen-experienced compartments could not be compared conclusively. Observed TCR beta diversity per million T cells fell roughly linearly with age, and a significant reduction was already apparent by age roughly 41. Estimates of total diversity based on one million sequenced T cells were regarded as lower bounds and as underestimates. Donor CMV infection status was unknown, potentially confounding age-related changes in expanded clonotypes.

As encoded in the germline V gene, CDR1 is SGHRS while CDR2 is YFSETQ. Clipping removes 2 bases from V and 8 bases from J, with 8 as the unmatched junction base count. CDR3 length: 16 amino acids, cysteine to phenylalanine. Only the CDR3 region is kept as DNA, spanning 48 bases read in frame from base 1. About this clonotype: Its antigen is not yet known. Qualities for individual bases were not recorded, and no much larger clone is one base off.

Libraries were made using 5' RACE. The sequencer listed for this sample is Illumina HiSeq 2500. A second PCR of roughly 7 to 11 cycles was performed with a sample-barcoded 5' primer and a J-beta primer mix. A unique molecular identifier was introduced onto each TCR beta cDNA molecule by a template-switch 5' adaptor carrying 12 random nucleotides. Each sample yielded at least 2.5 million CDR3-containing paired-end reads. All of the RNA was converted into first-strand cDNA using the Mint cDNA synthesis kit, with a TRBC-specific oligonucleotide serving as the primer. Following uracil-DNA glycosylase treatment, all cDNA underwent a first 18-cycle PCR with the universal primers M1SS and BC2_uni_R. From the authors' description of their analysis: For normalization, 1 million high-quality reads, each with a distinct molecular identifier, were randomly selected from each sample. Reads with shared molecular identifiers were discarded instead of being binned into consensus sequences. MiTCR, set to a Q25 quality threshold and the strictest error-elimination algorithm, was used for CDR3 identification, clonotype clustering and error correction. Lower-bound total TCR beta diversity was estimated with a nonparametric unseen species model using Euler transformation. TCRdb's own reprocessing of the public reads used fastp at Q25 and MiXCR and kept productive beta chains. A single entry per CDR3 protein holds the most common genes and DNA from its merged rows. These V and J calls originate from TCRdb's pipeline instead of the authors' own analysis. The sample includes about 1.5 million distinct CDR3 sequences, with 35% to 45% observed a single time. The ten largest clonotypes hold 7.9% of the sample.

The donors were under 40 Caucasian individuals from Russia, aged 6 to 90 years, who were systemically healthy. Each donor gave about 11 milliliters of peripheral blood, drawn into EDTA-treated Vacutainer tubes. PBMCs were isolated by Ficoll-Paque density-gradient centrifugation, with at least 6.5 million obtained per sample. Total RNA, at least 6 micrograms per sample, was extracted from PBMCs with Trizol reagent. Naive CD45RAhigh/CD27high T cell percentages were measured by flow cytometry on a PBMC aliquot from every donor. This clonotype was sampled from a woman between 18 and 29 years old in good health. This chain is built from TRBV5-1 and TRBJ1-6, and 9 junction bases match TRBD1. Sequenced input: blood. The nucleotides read TGCGCCAGCAGCTTTCGGCCGGACAGGGGAGATTCACCCCTCCACTTT. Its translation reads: CASSFRPDRGDSPLHF.